These 2 T cell receptor beta chains share one sample of origin, sequenced in a study of T cells in Graves' hyperthyroidism and ophthalmopathy. Regions amplified from RNA transcripts were the TCR beta CDR3 regions. Researchers ran a first-round RT-PCR on the TCR CDR3 using the HTBI primer set. TCRdb re-called the multiplex PCR reads with MiXCR, one entry per CDR3 protein. The table shows 560,000 or so distinct CDR3 sequences, with roughly 50% occurring only once. Material: peripheral blood or thyroid tissue (not recorded which). The receptor source for this set is a woman aged 18-29 years with Graves' hyperthyroidism.

This clonotype was seen a few times. The chain is built from TRBV20-1 and TRBJ2-2; D not certain. The CDR3 covers 14 residues. V lost 6 bases and J lost 0, with 11 bases in between. Germline V gene data show CDR1 as DFQATT and CDR2 as SNEGSKA (reference sequence). The CDR3: CSARRLTNTGELFF. CDR3 DNA: TGCAGTGCCCGACGGCTTACGAACACCGGGGAGCTGTTTTTT.

V is TRBV7-9 and J is TRBJ1-1; possible D gene TRBD1, 6 bases. Trimming shortened V by 3 bases and J by 7 bases, and 12 bases separated the two germline ends. CDR1 SEHNR and CDR2 FQNEAQ come from the germline V gene (reference sequence). The CDR3 is 13 amino acids. The CDR3 DNA sequence: TGTGCCAGCAGCTTCGGGAGGGGGTATGAAGCTTTCTTT. It encodes CASSFGRGYEAFF.